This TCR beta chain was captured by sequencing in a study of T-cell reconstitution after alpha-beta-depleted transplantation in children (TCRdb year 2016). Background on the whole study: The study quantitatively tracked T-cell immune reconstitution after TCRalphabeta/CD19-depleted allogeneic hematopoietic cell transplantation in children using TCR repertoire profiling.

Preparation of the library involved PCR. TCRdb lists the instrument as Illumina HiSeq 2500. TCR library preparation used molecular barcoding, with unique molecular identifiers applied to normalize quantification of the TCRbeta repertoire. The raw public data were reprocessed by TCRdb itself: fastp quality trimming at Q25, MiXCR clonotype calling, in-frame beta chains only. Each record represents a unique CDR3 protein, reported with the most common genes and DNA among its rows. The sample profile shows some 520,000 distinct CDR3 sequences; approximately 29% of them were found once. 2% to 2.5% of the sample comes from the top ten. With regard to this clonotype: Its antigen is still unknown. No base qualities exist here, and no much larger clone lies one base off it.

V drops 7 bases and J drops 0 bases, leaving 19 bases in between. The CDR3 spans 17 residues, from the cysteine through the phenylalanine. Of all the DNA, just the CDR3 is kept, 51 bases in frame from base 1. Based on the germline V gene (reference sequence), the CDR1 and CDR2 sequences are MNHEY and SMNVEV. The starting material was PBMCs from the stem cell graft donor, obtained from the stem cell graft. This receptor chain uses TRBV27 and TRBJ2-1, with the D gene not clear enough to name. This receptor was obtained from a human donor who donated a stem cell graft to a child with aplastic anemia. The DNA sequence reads TGTGCCAGCACCTTTTACATGCTGGGCGGCTCCTACAATGAGCAGTTCTTC. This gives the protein CASTFYMLGGSYNEQFF.